The 22 T cell receptor beta chains below come from one sample, sequenced in a study of T cell responses to AZD1222 COVID-19 vaccine (dated by TCRdb to about 2021). Per the publication, the time point label means: about 28 days (+/-7) after the second vaccine dose. The library was obtained by the immunoSEQ multiplex PCR assay. Sourced from immuneACCESS, this table was stored by TCRdb with only in-frame sequences that have V and J called. A share of the clones is absent; for the studies checked, an unresolved V gene accounts for under half, and the remainder has no known explanation. The sample table shows around 140,000 clones, and around 90% are seen once. 1.1% of the sample goes to the ten largest clones. The sample was peripheral blood, taken 28 days after the second AZD1222 dose. The receptor set was obtained from an adult who received the AZD1222 COVID-19 vaccine.

The chain has TRBV19 and TRBJ2-7, with 11 positions matching TRBD2. The V gene's germline CDR1 is LNHDA and CDR2 SQIVND (reference sequence). V dropped 7 bases and J dropped 2; count of bases not matched to a gene: 16. CDR3 length: 18 residues. The CDR3 loop is CASIPPIPGLAEPYEQYF. In DNA form, the CDR3 reads TGTGCCAGTATTCCCCCTATTCCGGGACTAGCGGAACCCTACGAGCAGTACTTC.

This clone was seen just once. The chain joins TRBV7-3 to TRBJ2-2; 9 bases agree with TRBD2. V lost 1 base to trimming and J lost 4 bases; unmatched junction nucleotides: 4. The CDR3 runs 16 residues. CDR1 and CDR2 from the germline V gene are SGHTA and FQGTGA. The CDR3 region is CASSLSSGSGTGELFF. As DNA, the CDR3 is TGTGCCAGCAGCTTAAGTAGCGGGAGTGGCACCGGGGAGCTGTTTTTT.

The CDR3 region is CASGRSGSTNEKLFF. CDR3 nucleotide sequence: TGTGCCAGCGGACGATCAGGGTCAACTAATGAAAAACTGTTTTTT. The rearrangement uses TRBV5-5 and TRBJ1-4; tentative D call: TRBD1 (5 bases). The CDR3 length is 15 residues. CDR1 SGHKS and CDR2 YYEKEE come from the germline V gene (reference sequence). Trimming took off 7 bases at V and 0 bases at J, with 13 bases between the two ends.

V usage is TRBV7-8 and J usage is TRBJ1-2; TRBD1 matches 8 bases. J lost 7 bases, V lost 2 bases, and 6 bases had no gene match. Germline-derived CDR1 and CDR2 are SGHVS and FQNEAQ. CDR3 length: 14 residues. The CDR3 nucleotides are TGTGCCAGCAGCTTATATCCACAGGGGGGTGGCTACACCTTC. Amino acids: CASSLYPQGGGYTF.

This chain connects TRBV7-9 to TRBJ1-3, with a tentative D call TRBD1 (5 bases). Germline V gene data show CDR1 as SEHNR and CDR2 as FQNEAQ (reference sequence). Trimming stripped 3 bases from V and 3 bases from J, with 15 bases between. The CDR3 has 16 amino acids. The CDR3 nucleotides read TGTGCCAGCAGCTTGGGGACGGACTCTGATGGAAACACCATATATTTT. Amino acids: CASSLGTDSDGNTIYF.

The V gene is TRBV15, the J gene TRBJ2-3, with no clear D. The CDR3 covers 15 residues. The germline V and J ends were trimmed by 1 base and 7 bases, with 15 bases remaining between them. CDR1 and CDR2 from the germline V gene are LNHNV and YYDKDF (reference sequence). The CDR3: CATSRGSSLLNTQYF. CDR3 DNA sequence: TGTGCCACCAGCAGAGGAAGTAGTCTCCTTAATACGCAGTATTTT. Complete variable domain (other parts from reference TRBV15 and TRBJ2-3): DAMVIQNPRYQVTQFGKPVTLSCSQTLNHNVMYWYQQKSSQAPKLLFHYYDKDFNNEADTPDNFQSRRPNTSFCFLDIRSPGLGDTAMYLCATSRGSSLLNTQYFGPGTRLTVL.

This clone occurred once. The chain has TRBV5-4 and TRBJ2-2, with a possible D match to TRBD1 (5 bases). This CDR3 has 16 amino acids. CDR1 SGHNT and CDR2 YYREEE come from the germline V gene (reference sequence). With 1 base removed from V and 4 bases from J, the gap between germline ends came to 14 bases. CDR3 sequence (DNA): TGTGCCAGCAGCTTGAAGGGGAACTCCCGCACCGGGGAGCTGTTTTTT. Protein sequence: CASSLKGNSRTGELFF.

CDR3 DNA: TGTGCCAGCAGCCAAGATTTGCTAGCGGGTACTAGCACAGATACGCAGTATTTT. This gives the protein CASSQDLLAGTSTDTQYF. The genes are TRBV3-1 (or the pseudogene TRBV3-2) and TRBJ2-3; TRBD2 aligns across 8 bases. CDR1 is LGHDT and CDR2 is YNNKEL in the germline V gene (reference sequence). CDR3 length equals 18 residues. V trimming: 0 bases; J trimming: 0 bases; junction bases outside the gene matches: 8.

This chain links TRBV5-6 with TRBJ1-4; D possibly corresponds to TRBD1 (5 bases). Germline V gene data show CDR1 as SGHDT and CDR2 as YYEEEE. The ends were cut back, 5 bases at V and 0 bases at J, with 11 bases in the middle. The CDR3 loop spans 15 amino acids. The DNA of the CDR3 is TGTGCCAGCAGTACTACAGGTTCAACTAATGAAAAACTGTTTTTT. Amino acid sequence: CASSTTGSTNEKLFF.

There are a few counts of this clone. The CDR3 reads CASSIGTEAFF. CDR3 DNA sequence: TGTGCCAGTAGTATAGGGACTGAAGCTTTCTTT. The chain has TRBV19 and TRBJ1-1; the D is unclear. The germline CDR1 and CDR2 sequences are LNHDA and SQIVND (reference sequence). This CDR3 spans 11 amino acids. The V end was cut by 1 base, the J end by 5 bases, with 2 bases between.

The rearrangement joins TRBV12-3 or TRBV12-4 to TRBJ2-7; no firm D call. V was clipped by 6 bases and J by 4 bases, with 13 bases between them. The CDR3 loop spans 13 amino acids. The CDR3 region is CASRASDGYEQYF. CDR3 bases: TGTGCCAGCAGAGCATCGGACGGATACGAGCAGTACTTC.

The rearrangement links TRBV3-1 (or the pseudogene TRBV3-2) to TRBJ1-5; 7 nucleotides agree with TRBD1. V shed 4 bases and J 5 bases; nucleotides not matched to a gene: 5. The CDR3 runs to 14 residues. The germline gives CDR1 LGHDT, CDR2 YNNKEL (reference sequence). The CDR3 sequence is CASSLGQEYQPQHF. The CDR3 nucleotides are TGTGCCAGCAGCCTCGGACAGGAATATCAGCCCCAGCATTTT.

The chain links TRBV18 to TRBJ2-5; D is undetermined. Trimming took off 2 bases at V and 5 bases at J, with 12 bases between the two ends. Germline assignment: CDR1 KGHSH and CDR2 LQKENI. The CDR3 covers 14 residues. CDR3 sequence (DNA): TGTGCCAGCTCACCAAGTTCCCCACGGGAGACCCAGTACTTC. Amino acid sequence: CASSPSSPRETQYF. Full variable domain (missing parts from reference TRBV18 and TRBJ2-5): NAGVMQNPRHLVRRRGQEARLRCSPMKGHSHVYWYRQLPEEGLKFMVYLQKENIIDESGMPKERFSAEFPKEGPSILRIQQVVRGDSAAYFCASSPSSPRETQYFGPGTRLLVL.

The V gene is TRBV19, the J gene TRBJ2-1; D perhaps matches TRBD2 (5 bases). Trimming left V 11 bases short and J 4 bases short, with 15 bases between. This CDR3 is 13 amino acids long. CDR1 is LNHDA, CDR2 SQIVND, per germline (reference sequence). The CDR3 is CASVGETYNEQFF. The CDR3 DNA reads as TGTGCCTCCGTGGGAGAGACGTACAATGAGCAGTTCTTC.

The chain has TRBV7-9 and TRBJ2-1; D is undetermined. V lost 0 bases and J 0 bases, leaving 12 bases between the germline ends. Germline CDR1 and CDR2: SEHNR and FQNEAQ (reference sequence). CDR3 length: 17 amino acids. CDR3 DNA sequence: TGTGCCAGCAGCTTAGCCCACATGGGGTTCTCCTACAATGAGCAGTTCTTC. Translated, it gives CASSLAHMGFSYNEQFF.

The CDR3 DNA follows: TGCGCCAGCAGTTATACAGGCCCAAATCAGCCCCAGCATTTT. Protein sequence: CASSYTGPNQPQHF. The V and J genes are TRBV5-1 and TRBJ1-5; tentatively, D is TRBD1 (5 bases). Germline CDR1 is SGHRS and CDR2 is YFSETQ. V lost 5 bases to trimming and J lost 4 bases, with 13 bases between them. The CDR3 contains 14 residues.

The rearrangement joins TRBV11-2 to TRBJ1-1; no reliable D call. The V end lost 2 bases, the J end lost 4 bases, and 11 bases lay between the germline ends. CDR3 length equals 14 residues. From germline, CDR1 is SGHAT and CDR2 FQNNGV. The CDR3 sequence: CASSLIRQSTEAFF. The CDR3 bases are TGTGCCAGCAGCTTAATTAGGCAGAGCACTGAAGCTTTCTTT.

V gene TRBV2 combines with J gene TRBJ1-4, with D perhaps matching TRBD1 (5 bases). The V and J ends lost 4 bases and 8 bases respectively, with 11 bases between them. Germline CDR1 SNHLY, CDR2 FYNNEI. The length of the CDR3 is 13 residues. CDR3 nucleotides: TGTGCCAGCAGTGTTGGGGGGTCGGAAAAACTGTTTTTT. This encodes CASSVGGSEKLFF.

This clone was seen a single time. The V and J genes are TRBV15 and TRBJ2-7, with 8 bases identical to TRBD2. CDR3 length: 15 amino acids. CDR1 is LNHNV, CDR2 YYDKDF, per germline (reference sequence). Unmatched junction bases numbered 5, after V lost 0 bases and J lost 4 bases. Written as DNA, the CDR3 is TGTGCCACCAGCAGAGATGGGATAGCGGGATACGAGCAGTACTTC. Translating it yields CATSRDGIAGYEQYF.

The V gene is TRBV5-1, the J gene TRBJ1-4; D unresolved. With 6 bases removed from V and 5 bases from J, the gap between germline ends came to 14 bases. The CDR3 extends over 14 amino acids. CDR1 is SGHRS, CDR2 YFSETQ, per germline. The CDR3 protein is CASTQGSWNEKLFF. The CDR3 nucleotides read TGCGCCAGCACCCAAGGGAGTTGGAATGAAAAACTGTTTTTT.

This clone was observed once. The CDR3 protein is CASSSVNDVLTF. CDR3 DNA: TGTGCCAGCAGTTCCGTTAACGACGTCCTGACTTTC. The genes are TRBV6-5 and TRBJ2-6; D gene unclear. Trimming removed 4 bases from V and 11 bases from J, with 9 bases in between. The V gene's germline CDR1 is MNHEY and CDR2 SVGAGI. The CDR3 contains 12 residues.

Concerning this clone itself: At the DNA level, this CDR3 is encoded by other sequences in the same sample as well. The chain recombines TRBV5-4 with TRBJ2-7; 13 bases line up with TRBD2. Germline V gives CDR1 SGHNT, CDR2 YYREEE (reference sequence). The CDR3 runs to 16 residues. V lost 0 bases, J lost 4 bases, and 4 bases stayed unmatched. Written as DNA, the CDR3 is TGTGCCAGCAGCTTGGCCGGACTAGCGGGAGCGTACGAGCAGTACTTC. This sequence encodes CASSLAGLAGAYEQYF. Supplemented by reference TRBV5-4 and TRBJ2-7, the full variable domain reads ETGVTQSPTHLIKTRGQQVTLRCSSQSGHNTVSWYQQALGQGPQFIFQYYREEENGRGNFPPRFSGLQFPNYSSELNVNALELDDSALYLCASSLAGLAGAYEQYFGPGTRLTVT.